This T cell receptor (beta chain) derives from a study of cytomegalovirus exposure and HLA in healthy donors. Study overall: Inside one of the first data releases sat 80 million to 95 million unique TCRs taken from HLA-typed donors.

Study-wide points: Analysis performed later found approximately 17,000 TCR beta sequences associated with HLA alleles at 0.05 false discovery rate. Information on immune exposure was restricted to one variable (CMV serostatus).

PCR involved 60 Vbeta and 13 Jbeta primers. Authors' processing steps: An analysis that came later counted 80 million or so unique TCR beta chains, approximately 10 million shared. The method was immunoSEQ multiplex PCR; TCRdb's version includes in-frame clones alone and lacks a portion of them. V and J calls and clone size are those listed in that table; D and trimming were worked out from the DNA. The sample includes just over 80,000 clones. Details on this clone: Its antigen is still unknown.

The CDR3 spans 16 residues. Trimming stripped 3 bases from V and 1 base from J, with 10 bases between. The V gene's germline CDR1 is LNHNV and CDR2 YYDKDF (reference sequence). Sequencing input: PBMCs. This clonotype originated in a woman under 40 in good health and CMV-seronegative. The J gene is TRBJ2-6, the V gene TRBV15; D is possibly TRBD1 (5 bases). The CDR3 is CATSRETGSGANVLTF. The CDR3 nucleotides read TGTGCCACCAGCAGGGAAACAGGTTCTGGGGCCAACGTCCTGACTTTC.